This TCR beta chain was observed in a study of blood T cell repertoires in COVID-19. As for the study in general: Acute-phase and convalescent COVID-19 samples originated in the United States, Italy and Spain. From T cells, B-cell-depleted T cells, or PBMCs came the material, which was cDNA or gDNA.

In this sample, this clone turned up a few times. Only in-frame clones appear in the TCRdb table, and some are missing; sequencing was by immunoSEQ multiplex PCR. The profile shows more than 200,000 clones, about 87% of them singletons. One Seattle source followed patients from active infection through their disease course. CDR1 and CDR2 from the germline V gene are MNHNS and SASEGT. J gave up 2 bases and V 1 base, and 5 bases lay outside the gene matches. The CDR3 runs to 16 residues. The sequence was collected from a woman aged 55-69 years with COVID-19, enrolled during active disease. The sequenced sample was peripheral blood. The chain links TRBV6-1 to TRBJ1-5, with 7 positions matching TRBD1. CDR3 in amino acids: CASSEVAGGGNQPQHF. For the CDR3, the DNA is TGTGCCAGCAGTGAAGTTGCAGGGGGAGGCAATCAGCCCCAGCATTTT.